A selection of T cell receptor beta chains follows, all from one sample in a study of blood T cell repertoires in COVID-19. The repertoire was sequenced with immunoSEQ multiplex PCR; TCRdb's copy has only in-frame clones and lacks some. The data hold 250,000 or so clones, with approximately 81% observed a single time. The sample consisted of PBMCs or T cells enriched from blood (not recorded which). The source of these receptors is a woman in her fifties or sixties who had been exposed to COVID-19. The CDR3 runs from the conserved cysteine through the conserved F or W. D genes are given only for firm matches. Expanded clones are given a class, and other clones once, few, many or no size at all.

clone size	V gene	D gene	J gene	CDR3 protein	CDR3 DNA
once	TRBV5-1	-	TRBJ1-1	CASSLGGRGSNTEAFF	TGCGCCAGCAGCTTGGGCGGCAGGGGATCGAACACTGAAGCTTTCTTT
-	TRBV5-1	-	TRBJ2-5	CASSPGPSETQYF	TGCGCCAGCAGCCCGGGTCCGTCGGAGACCCAGTACTTC
few	TRBV18	-	TRBJ1-1	CASSPQQQNTEAFF	TGTGCCAGCTCACCACAACAGCAGAACACTGAAGCTTTCTTT
-	TRBV28	-	TRBJ1-5	CASTLGGWSNQPQHF	TGTGCCAGCACCCTGGGGGGATGGAGCAATCAGCCCCAGCATTTT
-	TRBV5-1	-	TRBJ1-2	CASSLGAEKFGYTF	TGCGCCAGCAGCTTGGGGGCAGAAAAATTTGGCTACACCTTC
-	TRBV5-1	-	TRBJ1-1	CASSLSTGNTEAFF	TGCGCCAGCAGCTTGTCGACAGGGAACACTGAAGCTTTCTTT
-	TRBV14	-	TRBJ1-1	CASSQRGGAEAFF	TGTGCCAGCAGCCAGAGAGGCGGCGCTGAAGCTTTCTTT
-	TRBV15	TRBD1	TRBJ1-2	CATSTRQGGFYGYTF	TGTGCCACCAGCACCCGACAGGGGGGGTTCTATGGCTACACCTTC
-	TRBV7-3	-	TRBJ1-2	CASSLQSGYGYTF	TGTGCCAGCAGCTTGCAGTCGGGCTATGGCTACACCTTC
-	TRBV4-1	-	TRBJ1-6	CASSQDWAGSSSYNSPLHF	TGCGCCAGCAGCCAAGATTGGGCAGGATCCAGCTCCTATAATTCACCCCTCCACTTT
-	TRBV9	-	TRBJ1-2	CASSGLGRYYGYTF	TGTGCCAGCAGCGGCTTGGGGAGATACTATGGCTACACCTTC
-	TRBV7-2	TRBD1	TRBJ2-1	CASSMDRGPYNEQFF	TGTGCCAGCAGCATGGACAGGGGGCCCTACAATGAGCAGTTCTTC
few	TRBV15	TRBD1	TRBJ1-1	CATSRDSGTGDRAEAFF	TGTGCCACCAGCAGAGATTCGGGGACAGGGGATAGGGCTGAAGCTTTCTTT
-	TRBV6-6	-	TRBJ1-4	CASSSDSVNEKLFF	TGTGCCAGCAGCTCGGACAGTGTTAATGAAAAACTGTTTTTT